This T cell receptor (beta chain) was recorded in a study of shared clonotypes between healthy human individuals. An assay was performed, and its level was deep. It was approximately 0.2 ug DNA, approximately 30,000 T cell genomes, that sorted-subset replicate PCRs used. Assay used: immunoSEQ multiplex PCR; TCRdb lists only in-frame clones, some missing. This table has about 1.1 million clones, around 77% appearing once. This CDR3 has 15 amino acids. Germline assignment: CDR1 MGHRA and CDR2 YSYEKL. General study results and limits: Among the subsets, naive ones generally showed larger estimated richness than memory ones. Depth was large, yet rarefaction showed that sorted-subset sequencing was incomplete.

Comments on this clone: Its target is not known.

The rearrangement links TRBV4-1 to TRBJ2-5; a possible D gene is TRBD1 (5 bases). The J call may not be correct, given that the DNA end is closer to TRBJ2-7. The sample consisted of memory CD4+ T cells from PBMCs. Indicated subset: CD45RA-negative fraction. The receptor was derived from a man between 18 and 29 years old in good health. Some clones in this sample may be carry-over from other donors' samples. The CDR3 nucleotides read TGCGCCAGCAGCCAAGTCTCTACAGGAACCTACGAGCAGTACTTC. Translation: CASSQVSTGTYEQYF.